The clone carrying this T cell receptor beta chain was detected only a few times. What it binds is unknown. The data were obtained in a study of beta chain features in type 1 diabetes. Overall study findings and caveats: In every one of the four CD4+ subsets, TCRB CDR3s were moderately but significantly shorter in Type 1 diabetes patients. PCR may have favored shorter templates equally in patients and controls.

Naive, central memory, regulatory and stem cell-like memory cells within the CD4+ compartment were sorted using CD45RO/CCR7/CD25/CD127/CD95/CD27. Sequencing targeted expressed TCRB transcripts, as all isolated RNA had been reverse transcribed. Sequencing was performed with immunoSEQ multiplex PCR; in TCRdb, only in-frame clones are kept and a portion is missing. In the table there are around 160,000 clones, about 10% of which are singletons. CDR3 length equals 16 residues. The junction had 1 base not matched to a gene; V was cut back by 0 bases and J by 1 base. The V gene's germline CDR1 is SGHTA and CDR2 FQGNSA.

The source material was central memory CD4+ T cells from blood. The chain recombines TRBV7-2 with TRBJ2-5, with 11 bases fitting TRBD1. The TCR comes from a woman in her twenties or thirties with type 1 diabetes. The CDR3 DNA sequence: TGTGCCAGCAGCTTAGCCGGGACAGGGGGCCAAGAGACCCAGTACTTC. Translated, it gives CASSLAGTGGQETQYF.